This is a list of T cell receptor beta chains from one sample in a study of shared clonotypes between healthy human individuals. Profiled with immunoSEQ multiplex PCR; TCRdb holds only in-frame clones, not every one. Altogether around 500,000 clones are present, more than 75% being singletons, with the ten largest covering less than 15%. Sequenced input: PBMCs. The receptors come from a middle-aged woman in good health. Some clones in this sample may be carry-over from other donors' samples. Each CDR3 is given with its conserved first and last residue. The D gene is left open where the match is weak. Clone size is stated in some rows and not others, as once, few, many or a class when expanded.

v_call	d_call	clone_size	j_call	cdr3_aa	cdr3_nt
TRBV19	NA	many	TRBJ2-3	CASSIREGGRYTQYF	TGTGCCAGTAGTATAAGGGAAGGGGGTAGATATACGCAGTATTTT
TRBV7-2	NA	few	TRBJ2-1	CASSLVSTLGNNEQFF	TGTGCCAGCAGCTTAGTGAGTACGTTGGGGAACAATGAGCAGTTCTTC
TRBV20-1	NA	NA	TRBJ2-1	CSGTRAEQFF	TGCAGTGGCACGCGGGCTGAGCAGTTCTTC
TRBV2	NA	NA	TRBJ1-5	CASSPTQGIQPQHF	TGTGCCAGCAGTCCTACCCAGGGGATTCAGCCCCAGCATTTT
TRBV6-5	NA	NA	TRBJ1-1	CASSYSYRNTEAFF	TGTGCCAGCAGTTACTCGTACCGAAACACTGAAGCTTTCTTT
TRBV14	TRBD1	NA	TRBJ2-7	CASSQSGTGSFYEQYF	TGTGCCAGCAGCCAATCCGGGACAGGCTCATTCTACGAGCAGTACTTC
TRBV5-4	NA	NA	TRBJ2-3	CASSLRGGTDTQYF	TGTGCCAGCAGCTTGAGGGGCGGGACAGATACGCAGTATTTT
TRBV6-1	NA	NA	TRBJ2-7	CASSEDLLAYEQYF	TGTGCCAGCAGTGAAGATTTGCTAGCCTACGAGCAGTACTTC
TRBV6-4	NA	NA	TRBJ1-1	CASSEVTGVAEAFF	TGTGCCAGCAGTGAAGTGACGGGGGTAGCTGAAGCTTTCTTT
TRBV28	NA	NA	TRBJ1-1	CASSLGPLNTEAFF	TGTGCCAGCAGTCTGGGACCTTTGAACACTGAAGCTTTCTTT
TRBV7-2	TRBD2	NA	TRBJ2-5	CASSSPTSGWETQYF	TGTGCCAGCAGCTCCCCGACTAGCGGTTGGGAGACCCAGTACTTC
TRBV28	NA	NA	TRBJ1-4	CASSWGGHNEKLFF	TGTGCCAGCAGCTGGGGTGGGCACAATGAAAAACTGTTTTTT
TRBV9	NA	NA	TRBJ2-7	CASSVDSTYEQYF	TGTGCCAGCAGCGTAGACAGTACCTACGAGCAGTACTTC
TRBV4-2	NA	NA	TRBJ2-1	CASSQDEGTYNEQFF	TGTGCCAGCAGCCAAGATGAGGGTACATACAATGAGCAGTTCTTC
TRBV6-4	NA	many	TRBJ2-2	CASSDSAVNTGELFF	TGTGCCAGCAGTGACTCGGCAGTGAACACCGGGGAGCTGTTTTTT
TRBV19	TRBD1	NA	TRBJ2-2	CASSLNRGRNSGELFF	TGTGCCAGTAGTCTAAACAGGGGGCGTAATTCCGGGGAGCTGTTTTTT
TRBV10-3	NA	NA	TRBJ2-7	CAISDVGLAYEQYF	TGTGCCATCAGTGATGTAGGTCTAGCCTACGAGCAGTACTTC
TRBV28	TRBD2	NA	TRBJ2-5	CASSSLAGGLETQYF	TGTGCCAGCAGTTCCCTAGCGGGAGGGTTGGAGACCCAGTACTTC
TRBV7-9	TRBD2	NA	TRBJ2-1	CASSRLGLAAEQFF	TGTGCCAGCAGCCGCCTTGGACTAGCAGCTGAGCAGTTCTTC
TRBV18	NA	NA	TRBJ2-3	CASSPSTFTDTQYF	TGTGCCAGCTCACCATCAACCTTCACAGATACGCAGTATTTT
TRBV2	NA	NA	TRBJ2-7	CASREDSQTYF	TGTGCCAGCAGGGAAGACAGCCAAACTTACTTC
TRBV23-1	NA	NA	TRBJ2-7	CASSQYRRAPRGYEQYF	TGCGCCAGCAGTCAATATCGCCGGGCCCCCAGAGGCTACGAGCAGTACTTC